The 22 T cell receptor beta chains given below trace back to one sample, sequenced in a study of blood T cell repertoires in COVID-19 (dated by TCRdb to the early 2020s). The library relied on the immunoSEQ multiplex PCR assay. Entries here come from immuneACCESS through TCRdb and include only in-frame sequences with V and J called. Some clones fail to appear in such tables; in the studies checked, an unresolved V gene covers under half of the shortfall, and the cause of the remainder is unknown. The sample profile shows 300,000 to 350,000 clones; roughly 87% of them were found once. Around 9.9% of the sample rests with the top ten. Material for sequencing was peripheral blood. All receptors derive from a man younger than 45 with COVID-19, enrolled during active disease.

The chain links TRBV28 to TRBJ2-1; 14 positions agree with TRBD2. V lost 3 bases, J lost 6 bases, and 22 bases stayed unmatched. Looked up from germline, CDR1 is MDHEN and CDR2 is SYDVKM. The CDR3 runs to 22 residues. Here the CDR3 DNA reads TGTGCCAGCAGTTTCACTGGGACAGCCAAACCGGGACTAGCGGGAGCCCTCAATGAGCAGTTCTTC. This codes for CASSFTGTAKPGLAGALNEQFF.

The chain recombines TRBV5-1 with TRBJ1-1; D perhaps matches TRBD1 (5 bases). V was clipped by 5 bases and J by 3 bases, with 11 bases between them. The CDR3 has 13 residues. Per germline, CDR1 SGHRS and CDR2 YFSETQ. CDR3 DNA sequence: TGCGCCAGCAGGATAGGGGTGGACACTGAAGCTTTCTTT. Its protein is CASRIGVDTEAFF.

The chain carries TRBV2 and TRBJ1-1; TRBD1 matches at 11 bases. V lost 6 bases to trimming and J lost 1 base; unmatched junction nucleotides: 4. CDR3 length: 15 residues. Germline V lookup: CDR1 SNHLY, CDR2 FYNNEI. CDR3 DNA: TGTGCCAGCAGCGGACAGGGGGCTAAGAACACTGAAGCTTTCTTT. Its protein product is CASSGQGAKNTEAFF.

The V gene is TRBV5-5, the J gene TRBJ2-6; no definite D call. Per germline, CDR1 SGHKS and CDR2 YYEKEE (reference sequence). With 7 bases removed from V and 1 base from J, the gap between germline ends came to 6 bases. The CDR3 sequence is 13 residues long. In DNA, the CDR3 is TGTGCCAGCTGGAGTTCTGGGGCCAACGTCCTGACTTTC. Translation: CASWSSGANVLTF.

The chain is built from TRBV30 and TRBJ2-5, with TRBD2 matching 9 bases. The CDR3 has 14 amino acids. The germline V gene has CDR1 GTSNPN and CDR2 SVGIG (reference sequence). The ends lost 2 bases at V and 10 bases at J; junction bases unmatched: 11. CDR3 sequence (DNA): TGTGCCTGGAGTCCTGGGACTAGCCAGGGGCACCAGTACTTC. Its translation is CAWSPGTSQGHQYF.

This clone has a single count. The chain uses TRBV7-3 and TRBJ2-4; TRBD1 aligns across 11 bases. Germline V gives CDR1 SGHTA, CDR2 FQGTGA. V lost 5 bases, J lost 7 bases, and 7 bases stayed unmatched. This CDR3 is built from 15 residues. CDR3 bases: TGTGCCAGCAGCCCGGGACAGGGGGGAGGTAACATTCAGTACTTC. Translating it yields CASSPGQGGGNIQYF. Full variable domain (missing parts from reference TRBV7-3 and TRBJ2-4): GAGVSQTPSNKVTEKGKYVELRCDPISGHTALYWYRQSLGQGPEFLIYFQGTGAADDSGLPNDRFFAVRPEGSVSTLKIQRTERGDSAVYLCASSPGQGGGNIQYFGAGTRLSVL.

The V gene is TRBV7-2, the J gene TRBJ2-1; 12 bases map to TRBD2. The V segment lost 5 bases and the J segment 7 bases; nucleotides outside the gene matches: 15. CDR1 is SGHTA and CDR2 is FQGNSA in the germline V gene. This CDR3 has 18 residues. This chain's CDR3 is CASSRLVGTSGWGNEQFF. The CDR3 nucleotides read TGTGCCAGCAGCCGCCTTGTTGGGACTAGCGGGTGGGGGAATGAGCAGTTCTTC.

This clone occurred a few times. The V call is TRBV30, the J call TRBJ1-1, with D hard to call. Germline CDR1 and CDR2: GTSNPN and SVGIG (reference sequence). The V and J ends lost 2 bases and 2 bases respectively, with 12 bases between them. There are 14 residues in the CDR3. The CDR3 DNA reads TGTGCCTGGAGTATAAACAGCATAAACACTGAAGCTTTCTTT. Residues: CAWSINSINTEAFF.

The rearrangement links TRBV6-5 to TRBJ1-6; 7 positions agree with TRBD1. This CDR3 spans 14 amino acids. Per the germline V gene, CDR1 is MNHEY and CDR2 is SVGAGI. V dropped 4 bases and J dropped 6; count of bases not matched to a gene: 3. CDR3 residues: CASSSSGGNSPLHF. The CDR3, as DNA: TGTGCCAGCAGTTCCTCAGGGGGTAATTCACCCCTCCACTTT.

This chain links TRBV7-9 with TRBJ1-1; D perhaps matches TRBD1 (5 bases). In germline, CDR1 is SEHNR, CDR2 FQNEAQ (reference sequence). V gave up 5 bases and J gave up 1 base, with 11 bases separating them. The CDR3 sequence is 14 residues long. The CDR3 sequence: CASSKTEQNTEAFF. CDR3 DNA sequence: TGTGCCAGCAGCAAGACAGAACAGAACACTGAAGCTTTCTTT. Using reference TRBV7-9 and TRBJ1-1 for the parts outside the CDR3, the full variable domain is DTGVSQNPRHKITKRGQNVTFRCDPISEHNRLYWYRQTLGQGPEFLTYFQNEAQLEKSRLLSDRFSAERPKGSFSTLEIQRTEQGDSAMYLCASSKTEQNTEAFFGQGTRLTVV.

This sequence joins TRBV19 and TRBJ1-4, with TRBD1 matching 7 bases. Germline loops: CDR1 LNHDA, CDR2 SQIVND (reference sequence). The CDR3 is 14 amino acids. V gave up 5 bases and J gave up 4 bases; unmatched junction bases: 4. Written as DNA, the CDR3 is TGTGCCAGTAGTCTGACAGGGATTAATGAAAAACTGTTTTTT. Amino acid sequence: CASSLTGINEKLFF.

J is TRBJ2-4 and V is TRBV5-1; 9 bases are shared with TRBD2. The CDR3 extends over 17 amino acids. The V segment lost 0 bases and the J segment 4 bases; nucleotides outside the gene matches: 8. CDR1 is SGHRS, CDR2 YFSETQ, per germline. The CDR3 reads CASSLGGSGGLKNIQYF. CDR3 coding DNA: TGCGCCAGCAGCTTGGGAGGTAGCGGGGGTTTAAAAAACATTCAGTACTTC.

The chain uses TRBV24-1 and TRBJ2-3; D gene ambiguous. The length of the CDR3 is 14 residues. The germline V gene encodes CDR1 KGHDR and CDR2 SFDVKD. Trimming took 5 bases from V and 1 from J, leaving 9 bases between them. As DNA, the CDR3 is TGTGCCACCAGTGGACCTACAGGCACAGATACGCAGTATTTT. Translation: CATSGPTGTDTQYF.

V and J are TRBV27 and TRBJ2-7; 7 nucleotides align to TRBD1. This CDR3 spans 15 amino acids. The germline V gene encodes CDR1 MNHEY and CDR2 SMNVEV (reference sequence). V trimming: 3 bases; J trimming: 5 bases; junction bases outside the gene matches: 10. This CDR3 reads CASSFGYRGINEQYF. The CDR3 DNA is TGTGCCAGCAGTTTTGGCTACAGGGGAATCAACGAGCAGTACTTC.

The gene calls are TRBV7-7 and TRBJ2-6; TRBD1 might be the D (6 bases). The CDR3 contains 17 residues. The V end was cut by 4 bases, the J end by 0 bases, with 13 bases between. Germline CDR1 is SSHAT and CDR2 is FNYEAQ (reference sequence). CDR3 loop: CASSSLDSISGANVLTF. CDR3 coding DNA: TGTGCCAGCAGCTCCCTGGACAGTATCTCTGGGGCCAACGTCCTGACTTTC.

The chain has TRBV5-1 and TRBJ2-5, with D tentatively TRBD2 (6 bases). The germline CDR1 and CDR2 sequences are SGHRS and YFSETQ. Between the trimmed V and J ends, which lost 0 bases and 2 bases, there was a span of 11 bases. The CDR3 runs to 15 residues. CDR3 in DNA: TGCGCCAGCAGCTTGGCCCCGGGGGAGCAAGAGACCCAGTACTTC. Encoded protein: CASSLAPGEQETQYF.

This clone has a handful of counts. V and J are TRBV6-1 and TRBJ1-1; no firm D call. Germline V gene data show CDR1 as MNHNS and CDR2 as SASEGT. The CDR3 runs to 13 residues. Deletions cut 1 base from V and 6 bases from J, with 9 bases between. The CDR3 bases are TGTGCCAGCAGTGAAGTCCCCTATGCTGAAGCTTTCTTT. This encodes CASSEVPYAEAFF.

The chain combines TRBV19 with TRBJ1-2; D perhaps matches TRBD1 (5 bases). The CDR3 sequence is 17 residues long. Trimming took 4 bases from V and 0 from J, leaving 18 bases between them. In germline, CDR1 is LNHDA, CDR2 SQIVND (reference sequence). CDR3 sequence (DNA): TGTGCCAGTAGTACCTTTAAAGCGACAGTCTCTAACTATGGCTACACCTTC. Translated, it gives CASSTFKATVSNYGYTF.

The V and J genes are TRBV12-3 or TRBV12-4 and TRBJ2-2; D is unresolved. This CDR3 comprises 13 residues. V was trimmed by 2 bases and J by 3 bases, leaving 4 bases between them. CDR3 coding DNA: TGTGCCAGCAGTTTACGGGACACCGGGGAGCTGTTTTTT. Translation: CASSLRDTGELFF.

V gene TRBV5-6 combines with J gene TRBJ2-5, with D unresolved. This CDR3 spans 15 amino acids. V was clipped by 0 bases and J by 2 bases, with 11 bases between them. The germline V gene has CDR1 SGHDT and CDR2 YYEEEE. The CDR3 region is CASSLATIYQETQYF. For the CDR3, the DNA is TGTGCCAGCAGCTTGGCGACAATATATCAAGAGACCCAGTACTTC.

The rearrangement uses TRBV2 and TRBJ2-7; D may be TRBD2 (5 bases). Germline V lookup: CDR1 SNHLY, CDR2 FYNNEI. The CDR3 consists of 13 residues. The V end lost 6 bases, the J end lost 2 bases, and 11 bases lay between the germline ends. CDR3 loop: CASRKDSTYEQYF. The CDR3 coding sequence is TGTGCCAGCAGGAAGGACTCCACCTACGAGCAGTACTTC.

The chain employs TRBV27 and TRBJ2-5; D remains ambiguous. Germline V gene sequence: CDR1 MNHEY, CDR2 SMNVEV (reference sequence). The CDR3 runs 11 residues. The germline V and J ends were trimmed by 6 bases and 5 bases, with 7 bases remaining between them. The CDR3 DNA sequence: TGTGCCAGCAGAGCCTTTGAGACCCAGTACTTC. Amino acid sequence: CASRAFETQYF.